This TCR beta chain emerged from a study of technical replicates of blood from a few donors. The method was immunoSEQ multiplex PCR; TCRdb's version includes in-frame clones alone and lacks a portion of them. The sample shows about 56,000 clones, around 93% of them seen only once. The sequence came from a human donor in good health. Some clones in this sample may be carry-over from other donors' samples. Sequenced: PBMCs.

The CDR3 loop is CASSFAMGGNQPQHF. In DNA form, the CDR3 reads TGTGCCAGCAGCTTCGCAATGGGGGGGAATCAGCCCCAGCATTTT. This chain connects TRBV7-8 to TRBJ1-5; D might be TRBD1 (5 bases). Trimming stripped 3 bases from V and 4 bases from J, with 13 bases between. The CDR3 spans 15 residues. Germline CDR1 SGHVS, CDR2 FQNEAQ.